What follows describes a single TCR beta chain. Antigen unknown. CDR3 length equals 14 residues. Germline CDR1 reads SGHTA; CDR2 reads FQGNSA. Deletions cut 1 base from V and 4 bases from J, with 7 bases between. 60 Vbeta and 13 Jbeta primers were used in PCR. The repertoire was sequenced with immunoSEQ multiplex PCR; TCRdb's copy has only in-frame clones and lacks some. This table holds some 150,000 clones, 80% found once. These data belong to a study of cytomegalovirus exposure and HLA in healthy donors. Study-level findings and limits: Generally TCR sequences proved uncommon, though certain public TCRs appeared in numerous donors. After further analysis at a later stage, roughly 15,000 TCR beta sequences were associated with HLA alleles at 0.05 false discovery rate. Some V segments could not be told apart, so they were left out, TRBV6-2 and TRBV6-3 among them. Later on, analysis showed that most CMV-associated TCR beta chains appeared to be HLA-restricted.

The sequenced material came from PBMCs. The sequence was obtained from a man between 45 and 60 years old in good health and CMV-seronegative. The rearrangement joins TRBV7-2 to TRBJ2-2; D is ambiguous. CDR3: CASSLDYSTGELFF. Here the CDR3 DNA reads TGTGCCAGCAGCTTAGACTATTCCACCGGGGAGCTGTTTTTT.